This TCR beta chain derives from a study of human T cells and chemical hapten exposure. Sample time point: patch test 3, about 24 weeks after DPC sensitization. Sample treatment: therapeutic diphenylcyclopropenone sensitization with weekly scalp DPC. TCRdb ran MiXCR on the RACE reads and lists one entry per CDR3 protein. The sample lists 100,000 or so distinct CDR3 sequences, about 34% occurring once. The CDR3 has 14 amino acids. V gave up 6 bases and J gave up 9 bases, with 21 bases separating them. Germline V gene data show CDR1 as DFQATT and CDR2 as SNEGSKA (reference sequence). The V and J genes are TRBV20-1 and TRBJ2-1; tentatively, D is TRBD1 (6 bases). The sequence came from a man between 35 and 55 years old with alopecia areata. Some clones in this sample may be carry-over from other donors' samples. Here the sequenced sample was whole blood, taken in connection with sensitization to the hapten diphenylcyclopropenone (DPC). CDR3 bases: TGCAGTGCCCACTTACAGGGAATGGTGGGTGAGCAGTTCTTC. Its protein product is CSAHLQGMVGEQFF.